What follows are 18 T cell receptor beta chains derived from one specimen sequenced in a study of T-cell reconstitution after alpha-beta-depleted transplantation in children. TCRbeta library construction was performed incorporating unique molecular identifiers. From the PCR reads, TCRdb called clonotypes with MiXCR, one entry per CDR3 protein. The sample includes 200,000 to 250,000 distinct CDR3 sequences, about 24% of them seen just once. The sequenced sample was PBMCs, mostly from graft donor cells, obtained 360 days after TCRalphabeta/CD19-depleted stem cell transplant. The receptors derive from a female patient aged 2-15 years who had a stem cell transplant for congenital amegakaryocytic thrombocytopenia, so the T cells may come from the graft donor.

This clonotype was detected only a few times. The gene calls are TRBV29-1 and TRBJ2-3, with 7 bases aligning to TRBD2. Germline V gives CDR1 SQVTM, CDR2 ANQGSEA. The CDR3 totals 17 residues. The V segment lost 4 bases and the J segment 2 bases; nucleotides outside the gene matches: 15. The CDR3 region has the DNA TGCAGCGTTGGTGGCGGGGGTGACAACCCGTCCACAGATACGCAGTATTTT. Residues: CSVGGGGDNPSTDTQYF.

This chain uses TRBV10-3 with TRBJ1-4; 7 nucleotides agree with TRBD1. Germline CDR1 and CDR2: ENHRY and SYGVKD. Trimming removed 7 bases from V and 4 bases from J; junction bases left unmatched: 3. The CDR3 is 13 amino acids. In DNA, the CDR3 is TGTGCCATCAACAGGGGACTTAATGAAAAACTGTTTTTT. As protein: CAINRGLNEKLFF.

This clonotype occurred a few times. The chain combines TRBV20-1 with TRBJ2-5; the D is unclear. Trimming removed 3 bases at V and 9 bases at J, with 2 bases between. Germline values: CDR1 DFQATT, CDR2 SNEGSKA (reference sequence). The CDR3 totals 8 residues. The CDR3: CSASPQYF. CDR3 nucleotides: TGCAGTGCTAGTCCCCAGTACTTC.

This chain connects TRBV20-1 to TRBJ2-1; a possible D gene is TRBD1 (5 bases). Germline V gives CDR1 DFQATT, CDR2 SNEGSKA (reference sequence). Deletions cut 1 base from V and 7 bases from J, with 14 bases between. This CDR3 has 14 amino acids. The CDR3 protein is CSARGGLNRNEQFF. The CDR3 nucleotides read TGCAGTGCTAGAGGGGGTTTGAACAGGAATGAGCAGTTCTTC.

This chain links TRBV6-1 with TRBJ2-7; 10 bases map to TRBD2. The CDR3 totals 15 residues. Germline CDR1 and CDR2: MNHNS and SASEGT. V lost 5 bases, J lost 4 bases, and 8 bases stayed unmatched. CDR3 region: CASSIRTSGIYEQYF. As DNA, the CDR3 is TGTGCCAGCAGTATTCGGACTAGCGGAATATACGAGCAGTACTTC.

This clonotype was seen a few times. V and J are TRBV24-1 and TRBJ2-1, with TRBD1 matching over 8 bases. The length of the CDR3 is 17 residues. CDR1 KGHDR and CDR2 SFDVKD come from the germline V gene. The V segment lost 3 bases and the J segment 7 bases; nucleotides outside the gene matches: 13. CDR3 sequence: CATSDPPGQGVGNEQFF. CDR3 nucleotides: TGTGCCACCAGTGATCCTCCCGGACAGGGCGTGGGTAATGAGCAGTTCTTC.

This clonotype was found once. The V and J genes are TRBV6-5 and TRBJ2-3, with 8 nucleotides matching TRBD2. The trim removed 1 base at V and 2 bases at J, leaving 8 bases unmatched. Germline lookup yields CDR1 MNHEY and CDR2 SVGAGI. The CDR3 extends over 17 amino acids. The CDR3, as DNA: TGTGCCAGCAGTTACTGGGCAGCGGGGGCGCACACAGATACGCAGTATTTT. Encoded protein: CASSYWAAGAHTDTQYF.

The J gene is TRBJ2-2, the V gene TRBV2; D may be TRBD1 (5 bases). V shed 1 base and J shed 2 bases, with 17 bases lying between them. Germline V CDR1 and CDR2: SNHLY, FYNNEI. The CDR3 extends over 18 amino acids. The CDR3: CASSEGLGQGINTGELFF. CDR3 in DNA: TGTGCCAGCAGTGAAGGGTTGGGGCAGGGTATCAACACCGGGGAGCTGTTTTTT.

This clonotype appeared a few times. This sequence joins TRBV3-1 and TRBJ2-1; D uncertain. The CDR3 totals 17 residues. CDR1 and CDR2 from the germline V gene are LGHDT and YNNKEL (reference sequence). Deletions cut 1 base from V and 4 bases from J, with 17 bases between. The DNA for the CDR3 is TGTGCCAGCAGCCAAGCCCCTGGTCGGCCCCCTTACAATGAGCAGTTCTTC. Translated: CASSQAPGRPPYNEQFF.

The gene calls are TRBV5-1 and TRBJ2-7; D gene ambiguous. CDR1 is SGHRS and CDR2 is YFSETQ in the germline V gene. The V end lost 2 bases, the J end lost 6 bases, and 12 bases lay between the germline ends. This CDR3 has 13 residues. CDR3 in amino acids: CASSLQPEAEQYF. CDR3 in DNA: TGCGCCAGCAGCTTACAGCCTGAGGCCGAGCAGTACTTC. Full variable domain (outside the CDR3, taken from reference TRBV5-1 and TRBJ2-7): KAGVTQTPRYLIKTRGQQVTLSCSPISGHRSVSWYQQTPGQGLQFLFEYFSETQRNKGNFPGRFSGRQFSNSRSEMNVSTLELGDSALYLCASSLQPEAEQYFGPGTRLTVT.

This chain uses TRBV2 with TRBJ2-5; D call uncertain. The CDR3 loop spans 14 amino acids. The V end lost 5 bases, the J end lost 9 bases, and 19 bases lay between the germline ends. Germline CDR1 SNHLY, CDR2 FYNNEI. The CDR3 region has the DNA TGTGCCAGCAGTCACGGGCCCCATCGGTGGGCCCAGTACTTC. Translation gives CASSHGPHRWAQYF.

The rearrangement uses TRBV6-4 and TRBJ2-2, with D possibly matching TRBD2 (5 bases). The V end was cut by 6 bases, the J end by 9 bases, with 23 bases between. Germline V gives CDR1 MRHNA, CDR2 SNTAGT. The CDR3 runs 16 residues. CDR3 amino acids: CASSQEAGGGTRELFF. CDR3 nucleotides: TGTGCCAGCAGCCAGGAGGCTGGAGGCGGAACCCGGGAGCTGTTTTTT.

The J gene is TRBJ1-1, the V gene TRBV29-1; the match to TRBD1 covers 8 bases. CDR1 and CDR2 from the germline V gene are SQVTM and ANQGSEA. V was clipped by 7 bases and J by 5 bases; unmatched bases: 6. The CDR3 runs to 12 residues. The CDR3 DNA is TGCAGCGCACAGGGGGGAATGACTGAAGCTTTCTTT. As protein: CSAQGGMTEAFF.

The CDR3 coding sequence is TGCGCCAGCAGACTGGCTAAAACAGGGGGCACTAATGAAAAACTGTTTTTT. Translated: CASRLAKTGGTNEKLFF. The chain carries TRBV5-1 and TRBJ1-4; 9 nucleotides agree with TRBD1. The V gene's germline CDR1 is SGHRS and CDR2 YFSETQ. After removal of 5 bases from V and 2 bases from J, the junction contained 10 bases not matched to a gene. The CDR3 length is 17 residues.

This clonotype came up a few times. The chain has TRBV7-8 and TRBJ2-2; TRBD2 might be the D (5 bases). Germline lookup yields CDR1 SGHVS and CDR2 FQNEAQ. V lost 5 bases and J 7 bases, leaving 8 bases between the germline ends. CDR3 length: 12 residues. CDR3 amino acids: CASSREHGELFF. For the CDR3, the DNA is TGTGCCAGCAGCAGGGAGCACGGGGAGCTGTTTTTT.

This clonotype has just a few counts. The genes are TRBV18 and TRBJ2-1, with 7 bases lining up with TRBD2. The germline gives CDR1 KGHSH, CDR2 LQKENI. Unmatched junction bases numbered 9, after V lost 2 bases and J lost 5 bases. CDR3 length: 16 residues. The CDR3 here is CASSPAGGSFHNEQFF. CDR3 nucleotides: TGTGCCAGCTCACCAGCAGGCGGGAGTTTCCACAATGAGCAGTTCTTC.

In this sample, this clonotype turned up a few times. The rearrangement uses TRBV5-6 and TRBJ1-1, with TRBD1 identical over 7 bases. The CDR3 spans 17 residues. CDR1 and CDR2 (germline): SGHDT, YYEEEE. V was pared by 3 bases and J by 2 bases, with 13 bases of the junction left unmatched. CDR3 sequence (DNA): TGTGCCAGCAGCTCGTCCTCAAGGGGGCCTAAAAACACTGAAGCTTTCTTT. It yields the protein CASSSSSRGPKNTEAFF.

The J gene is TRBJ2-1, the V gene TRBV4-1; 10 bases match TRBD1. Germline V gene lookup returns CDR1 MGHRA and CDR2 YSYEKL. V dropped 1 base and J dropped 3; count of bases not matched to a gene: 6. This CDR3 spans 17 amino acids. CDR3 sequence reads: CASSQVPTGGFYNEQFF. In nucleotides, the CDR3 is TGCGCCAGCAGCCAAGTACCGACAGGGGGCTTCTACAATGAGCAGTTCTTC.